This is a list of T cell receptor beta chains from one sample in a study of blood T cell repertoires in COVID-19. The method was immunoSEQ multiplex PCR; TCRdb's version includes in-frame clones alone and lacks a portion of them. This table has tens of thousands of clones, about 90% appearing once. Sample: peripheral blood. The receptors shown here come from a man aged 40-49 years with COVID-19, enrolled during active disease. Each CDR3 is given with its conserved first and last residue. The D gene is left open where the match is weak. Expanded clones get a size class; other rows say once, few or many, or leave the size out.

>NA|15|NA|TRBJ2-2|TRBV6-5
TGTGCCAGCAGTTACTCTCCAGGGCGGACCGGGGAGCTGTTTTTT
CASSYSPGRTGELFF
>TRBD2|16|NA|TRBJ2-1|TRBV4-1
TGCGCCAGCAGCCAAGCGGGTCGGGGGGGAAACAATGAGCAGTTCTTC
CASSQAGRGGNNEQFF
>NA|16|large|TRBJ2-7|TRBV4-1
TGCGCCAGCAGCCCTGGTAGGACTGGACTTACCTACGAGCAGTACTTC
CASSPGRTGLTYEQYF
>TRBD1|15|NA|TRBJ1-1|TRBV5-1
TGCGCCAGCAGCTACACAGGGGCATCGAACACTGAAGCTTTCTTT
CASSYTGASNTEAFF
>TRBD1|14|NA|TRBJ1-4|TRBV7-9
TGTGCCAGCAGTTCTCGACAGGGAGGTGAAAAACTGTTTTTT
CASSSRQGGEKLFF
>TRBD1|14|few|TRBJ1-1|TRBV5-1
TGCGCCAGCAGCTTCCAGGGGGACAACACTGAAGCTTTCTTT
CASSFQGDNTEAFF
>TRBD2|17|NA|TRBJ2-3|TRBV5-4
TGTGCCAGCAGATCCGGACTAGCGGGGGCGAGCACAGATACGCAGTATTTT
CASRSGLAGASTDTQYF
>TRBD1|15|NA|TRBJ1-1|TRBV19
TGTGCCAGTACGGACAGGGGAGTCTGGAACACTGAAGCTTTCTTT
CASTDRGVWNTEAFF
>NA|13|NA|TRBJ2-2|TRBV9
TGTGCCAGCAGCGGAGAAGTAGCTGGGGAGCTGTTTTTT
CASSGEVAGELFF
>NA|13|medium-sized|TRBJ2-1|TRBV4-1
TGCGCCAGCAGCCAAGGATGGAGTAGCTATCAGTTCTTC
CASSQGWSSYQFF
>NA|16|few|TRBJ1-5|TRBV28
TGTGCCAGCAGTTTCCCCTTTGGGCAGGGGAGCCAGCCCCAGCATTTT
CASSFPFGQGSQPQHF
>NA|15|NA|TRBJ2-6|TRBV7-5
TGTGTCAGAAGCCCTCCGGAGGCTGGGGCCAACGTCCTGACTTTC
CVRSPPEAGANVLTF
>NA|12|NA|TRBJ2-5|TRBV3-1/TRBV3-2
TGTGCCAGCAGCCAAGCCTCGGAGACCCAGTACTTC
CASSQASETQYF
>NA|14|once|TRBJ1-1|TRBV30
TGTGCCTGGAGTCAAAATTGGGGGCCGACTGAAGCTTTCTTT
CAWSQNWGPTEAFF
>NA|13|NA|TRBJ1-1|TRBV3-1/TRBV3-2
TGTGCCAGCAGAGCCAGGGGGAACACTGAAGCTTTCTTT
CASRARGNTEAFF
>NA|14|few|TRBJ1-3|TRBV19
TGTGCCAGTAATCAGGGGTTTTCTGGAAACACCATATATTTT
CASNQGFSGNTIYF
>TRBD2|16|NA|TRBJ2-1|TRBV7-9
TGTGCCAGCAGAACTAGCGGGGGGGCCTCCTACAATGAGCAGTTCTTC
CASRTSGGASYNEQFF
>TRBD1|16|NA|TRBJ2-5|TRBV7-7
TGTGCCAGCAGCCCGGTCCCGGGACAGGGCCAAGAGACCCAGTACTTC
CASSPVPGQGQETQYF
>TRBD2|16|NA|TRBJ2-2|TRBV2
TGTGCCAGCACAAATCCTAGCGGGGGCCACACCGGGGAGCTGTTTTTT
CASTNPSGGHTGELFF
>TRBD1|14|NA|TRBJ2-5|TRBV2
TGTGCCAGCAGGGTCCGACAGGGTCGGGAGACCCAGTACTTC
CASRVRQGRETQYF
>TRBD2|14|NA|TRBJ2-5|TRBV3-1/TRBV3-2
TGTGCCAGCAGCCAGACTAGCGGGGGAGAGACCCAGTACTTC
CASSQTSGGETQYF
>NA|15|few|TRBJ2-7|TRBV7-9
TGTGCCAGACGCCCAATCGGGGTCTCAGTGTACGAGCAGTACTTC
CARRPIGVSVYEQYF
>NA|13|NA|TRBJ2-5|TRBV3-1/TRBV3-2
TGTGCCAGCATAGGGGGGGGTCGAAAGACCCAGTACTTC
CASIGGGRKTQYF
>TRBD1|15|NA|TRBJ2-2|TRBV6-1
TGTGCCAGCAGTGAACAACAGGGGGCTGGCGGGGAGCTGTTTTTT
CASSEQQGAGGELFF
>TRBD1|14|NA|TRBJ2-7|TRBV3-1/TRBV3-2
TGTGCCAGCAGCCCGTGGGACAGAGGCTACGAGCAGTACTTC
CASSPWDRGYEQYF
>NA|15|NA|TRBJ1-6|TRBV4-2
TGTGCCAGCAGTTTGAGCCGGGACTATAATTCACCCCTCCACTTT
CASSLSRDYNSPLHF
>NA|13|few|TRBJ2-7|TRBV21-1
TGTGCCAGCAGCAAACAGGGGGCGGAGGAGCAGTACTTC
CASSKQGAEEQYF
>TRBD2|13|NA|TRBJ2-3|TRBV11-2
TGTGCCAGCAGCTCTACCGGGACTAGAGACGAGTATTTT
CASSSTGTRDEYF
>NA|13|NA|TRBJ1-1|TRBV6-4
TGTGCCAGCAGCGAGGGAGTGAACACTGAAGCTTTCTTT
CASSEGVNTEAFF
>NA|13|NA|TRBJ2-3|TRBV30
TGTGCCTGGAGTTTACCAGGGGCAGATACGCAGTATTTT
CAWSLPGADTQYF
>TRBD1|14|NA|TRBJ1-4|TRBV29-1
TGCAGCGTTGAGACAGGGGGCGTTGGGGAAAAACTGTTTTTT
CSVETGGVGEKLFF
>NA|15|NA|TRBJ1-2|TRBV29-1
TGCAGCGTTGAGCCCACAGGGAGGGATCCCTATGGCTACACCTTC
CSVEPTGRDPYGYTF
>TRBD1|16|once|TRBJ2-1|TRBV28
TGTGCCAGCAGTCCAGAGACAGGGATCTCCTACAATGAGCAGTTCTTC
CASSPETGISYNEQFF
>NA|14|NA|TRBJ2-4|TRBV2
TGTGCCAGCAGCCTAGAGAGGAACAAAAACATTCAGTACTTC
CASSLERNKNIQYF
>NA|12|NA|TRBJ1-2|TRBV2
TGTGCCAGCATAGGGGAAACCTATGGCTACACCTTC
CASIGETYGYTF
>TRBD2|17|NA|TRBJ2-3|TRBV19
TGTGCCAGTAGTAAAGGACTAGCGGGGGGGGTCACAGATACGCAGTATTTT
CASSKGLAGGVTDTQYF
>NA|14|NA|TRBJ2-2|TRBV5-1
TGCGCCAGCAGCTTGTCCGCGAACACCGGGGAGCTGTTTTTT
CASSLSANTGELFF
>TRBD1|13|NA|TRBJ1-4|TRBV19
TGTGCGACTCAACAGGGGGTGGATGAAAAACTGTTTTTT
CATQQGVDEKLFF
>NA|13|NA|TRBJ2-2|TRBV24-1
TGTGCCACCTGGCTCTCGAACACCGGGGAGCTGTTTTTT
CATWLSNTGELFF
>TRBD2|13|NA|TRBJ2-7|TRBV18
TGTGCCAGCTCGCTTGGACTAGCGGACGGGCAGTACTTC
CASSLGLADGQYF
>NA|16|NA|TRBJ1-3|TRBV15
TGTGCCACCAGCAGACCCATGGGGGGTTTTGGAAACACCATATATTTT
CATSRPMGGFGNTIYF
>NA|16|NA|TRBJ2-2|TRBV14
TGTGCCAGCAGCCCGGGACTCCGACCTAACACCGGGGAGCTGTTTTTT
CASSPGLRPNTGELFF
>NA|15|NA|TRBJ1-3|TRBV6-1
TGTGCCAGCAGTGAGGAGGAAGGCGCTGGAAACACCATATATTTT
CASSEEEGAGNTIYF
>NA|12|NA|TRBJ1-1|TRBV6-4
TGTGCCAGCCGGGGGGGGGACACTGAAGCTTTCTTT
CASRGGDTEAFF
>NA|12|NA|TRBJ1-2|TRBV30
TGTGCCTGGAGTTTGGGAGGCAATGGCTACACCTTC
CAWSLGGNGYTF
>TRBD2|16|NA|TRBJ2-3|TRBV2
TGTGCCAGCAGTGGGCTTAGCGGGGGGGGCACAGATACGCAGTATTTT
CASSGLSGGGTDTQYF
>NA|15|once|TRBJ1-2|TRBV7-8
TGTGCCAGCAGCTTATCAGGGGCGGCGGAGTATGGCTACACCTTC
CASSLSGAAEYGYTF
>TRBD2|17|NA|TRBJ2-1|TRBV5-1
TGCGCCAGCAGCTTGGCCGGGACGAGCGGGGGGGCTAGTGAGCAGTTCTTC
CASSLAGTSGGASEQFF
>TRBD2|16|NA|TRBJ2-1|TRBV30
TGTGCCTGGAGTGGACTAGCGGGGTCAGGTGGGAATGAGCAGTTCTTC
CAWSGLAGSGGNEQFF